Shown below are 27 T cell receptor beta chains from a single sample sequenced in a study of blood T cell repertoires in COVID-19. Some clones are missing from TCRdb's copy, which holds only in-frame ones; the method was immunoSEQ multiplex PCR. The data contain some 180,000 clones, 80% of them singletons. The sequenced sample consisted of PBMCs or T cells enriched from blood (not recorded which). The receptors derive from a man aged 60 to 75 who had been exposed to COVID-19.

The chain employs TRBV5-1 and TRBJ2-3; 15 bases are a match to TRBD2. The CDR3 runs to 20 residues. Germline CDR1 reads SGHRS; CDR2 reads YFSETQ. With V trimmed by 5 bases and J by 3 bases, 16 bases remained unmatched. CDR3 DNA: TGCGCCAGCAGTCCTGGCAGGTGGGGACTAGCGGGAGGAAGTACAGATACGCAGTATTTT. Protein: CASSPGRWGLAGGSTDTQYF.

The chain recombines TRBV10-3 with TRBJ2-1; 11 positions agree with TRBD2. Germline-derived CDR1 and CDR2 are ENHRY and SYGVKD. The length of the CDR3 is 16 residues. Trimming took 0 bases from V and 15 from J; bases not matched to a gene: 13. CDR3: CAISESASGRPQEGFF. The CDR3 DNA is TGTGCCATCAGTGAGTCGGCTAGCGGGAGGCCCCAAGAAGGGTTCTTC.

The table lists this clone with a few counts. The chain has TRBV19 and TRBJ2-7; possibly TRBD2 for D (6 bases). Germline lookup yields CDR1 LNHDA and CDR2 SQIVND (reference sequence). This CDR3 comprises 15 residues. V shed 4 bases and J shed 5 bases, with 18 bases lying between them. The CDR3 loop is CASSTHGGTVDEQYF. The DNA of the CDR3 is TGTGCCAGTAGTACCCACGGGGGTACGGTCGACGAGCAGTACTTC.

This sequence joins TRBV7-2 and TRBJ2-1, with 12 bases matching TRBD1. The CDR3 is 15 residues long. Germline CDR1 SGHTA, CDR2 FQGNSA. Losses at the gene ends were 5 bases for V and 5 bases for J; bases not matched to a gene: 4. CDR3 amino acids: CASSRRDRGHNEQFF. The CDR3 bases are TGTGCCAGCAGCCGCCGGGACAGGGGGCACAATGAGCAGTTCTTC.

The V gene is TRBV6-5, the J gene TRBJ1-1; D may be TRBD1 (6 bases). This CDR3 comprises 13 residues. Between the trimmed V and J ends, which lost 3 bases and 7 bases, there was a span of 12 bases. CDR1 is MNHEY, CDR2 SVGAGI, per germline. The CDR3 region is CASSYGGPNEAFF. CDR3 DNA: TGTGCCAGCAGTTATGGGGGCCCAAATGAAGCTTTCTTT.

The CDR3 loop reads CASSLGQGRHSPLHF. For the CDR3, the DNA is TGCGCCAGCAGCTTGGGACAGGGGAGGCATTCACCCCTCCACTTT. The chain combines TRBV5-1 with TRBJ1-6, with TRBD1 matching over 8 bases. Germline V gives CDR1 SGHRS, CDR2 YFSETQ. V gave up 0 bases and J gave up 8 bases; unmatched junction bases: 4. The CDR3 length is 15 residues.

The V gene is TRBV7-2, the J gene TRBJ2-7; 11 bases align to TRBD1. The ends lost 5 bases at V and 7 bases at J; junction bases unmatched: 13. This CDR3 is built from 16 residues. Germline V gives CDR1 SGHTA, CDR2 FQGNSA. The CDR3, as DNA: TGTGCCAGCAGCATGGTACGTGGACAGGGGGCTAATGAGCAGTACTTC. This encodes CASSMVRGQGANEQYF.

The chain joins TRBV6-1 to TRBJ2-1; 7 positions agree with TRBD1. Germline CDR1 reads MNHNS; CDR2 reads SASEGT. V gave up 7 bases and J gave up 5 bases; unmatched junction bases: 8. CDR3 size: 14 residues. The CDR3 nucleotides are TGTGCCAGCACCCCCGCAGGGGGTAACAATGAGCAGTTCTTC. This gives the protein CASTPAGGNNEQFF.

The V gene is TRBV9, the J gene TRBJ1-5, with a weak D call TRBD1 (6 bases). The CDR3 consists of 15 residues. CDR1 SGDLS and CDR2 YYNGEE come from the germline V gene. The germline V and J ends were trimmed by 0 bases and 3 bases, with 10 bases remaining between them. The CDR3 here is CASSVEGEFNQPQHF. The CDR3, as DNA: TGTGCCAGCAGCGTAGAGGGGGAATTCAATCAGCCCCAGCATTTT. Full variable domain (outside the CDR3, taken from reference TRBV9 and TRBJ1-5): DSGVTQTPKHLITATGQRVTLRCSPRSGDLSVYWYQQSLDQGLQFLIQYYNGEERAKGNILERFSAQQFPDLHSELNLSSLELGDSALYFCASSVEGEFNQPQHFGDGTRLSIL.

This chain uses TRBV10-3 with TRBJ2-7, with D perhaps matching TRBD2 (5 bases). The CDR3 is made up of 12 amino acids. Trimming took off 10 bases at V and 0 bases at J, with 10 bases between the two ends. Germline lookup yields CDR1 ENHRY and CDR2 SYGVKD. CDR3: CATGLISYEQYF. The CDR3 DNA sequence: TGTGCCACCGGACTGATCTCCTACGAGCAGTACTTC.

The V call is TRBV7-2, the J call TRBJ1-5; D gene unclear. The CDR3 is 15 amino acids. CDR1 SGHTA and CDR2 FQGNSA come from the germline V gene. Trimming pared 2 bases from V and 6 bases from J, leaving 14 bases between. CDR3 bases: TGTGCCAGCAGCTTACTTCCCGGGTCCGGTCAGCCCCAGCATTTT. The encoded protein is CASSLLPGSGQPQHF.

The rearrangement links TRBV18 to TRBJ2-7, with TRBD2 identical over 7 bases. Germline trimming cut 0 bases from V and 3 bases from J; bases unmatched to any gene: 11. This CDR3 spans 17 amino acids. Germline CDR1 and CDR2: KGHSH and LQKENI. For the CDR3, the DNA is TGTGCCAGCTCACCACCCTCTTTTGCGGGGGTGGTCTACGAGCAGTACTTC. This translates into CASSPPSFAGVVYEQYF.

This chain uses TRBV2 with TRBJ2-3, with 8 nucleotides matching TRBD2. The V gene's germline CDR1 is SNHLY and CDR2 FYNNEI. V lost 8 bases to trimming and J lost 2 bases; unmatched junction nucleotides: 6. This CDR3 is 14 amino acids long. DNA for the CDR3: TGTGCCAGCGGTCGGGAGGGGAACACAGATACGCAGTATTTT. Translating gives CASGREGNTDTQYF.

The chain is built from TRBV24-1 and TRBJ1-3; D is unclear. Trimming took 2 bases from V and 9 from J, leaving 10 bases between them. This CDR3 spans 13 amino acids. The germline V gene has CDR1 KGHDR and CDR2 SFDVKD. The CDR3 loop reads CATSDYGGGTIYF. In DNA form, the CDR3 reads TGTGCCACCAGTGATTATGGCGGCGGCACCATATATTTT.

The V call is TRBV5-6, the J call TRBJ1-6; 10 nucleotides agree with TRBD1. Germline CDR1 and CDR2: SGHDT and YYEEEE. The length of the CDR3 is 16 residues. The ends lost 4 bases at V and 10 bases at J; junction bases unmatched: 11. The chain's CDR3 is CASSGDRGSRGSPLHF. As DNA, the CDR3 is TGTGCCAGCAGCGGGGACAGGGGAAGTCGGGGATCACCCCTCCACTTT.

J is TRBJ1-4 and V is TRBV30; TRBD1 might be the D (5 bases). Deletions cut 0 bases from V and 3 bases from J, with 11 bases between. This CDR3 is 15 amino acids long. Germline CDR1 is GTSNPN and CDR2 is SVGIG (reference sequence). The CDR3 bases are TGTGCCTGGAGTGTGATTAGGGGCCCTAATGAAAAACTGTTTTTT. This codes for CAWSVIRGPNEKLFF.

The genes are TRBV4-1 and TRBJ1-5; 7 bases line up with TRBD1. This CDR3 is built from 17 residues. Germline-derived CDR1 and CDR2 are MGHRA and YSYEKL. V shed 2 bases, J shed 2 bases, and the junction held 9 bases outside the gene matches. The CDR3 sequence is CASSQNRGAAGNQPQHF. DNA for the CDR3: TGCGCCAGCAGCCAAAACAGGGGCGCGGCGGGCAATCAGCCCCAGCATTTT.

V usage is TRBV11-3 and J usage is TRBJ2-5; D possibly corresponds to TRBD1 (5 bases). V lost 3 bases, J lost 5 bases, and 13 bases lay in between. Germline V gene sequence: CDR1 SGHNT, CDR2 YENEEA. CDR3 length: 14 residues. The CDR3 region has the DNA TGTGCCAGCAGCTTTTCTAGGGGAAGCGAGACCCAGTACTTC. It is translated as CASSFSRGSETQYF. Complete variable domain (other parts from reference TRBV11-3 and TRBJ2-5): EAGVVQSPRYKIIEKKQPVAFWCNPISGHNTLYWYLQNLGQGPELLIRYENEEAVDDSQLPKDRFSAERLKGVDSTLKIQPAELGDSAVYLCASSFSRGSETQYFGPGTRLLVL.

The J gene is TRBJ2-1, the V gene TRBV11-3; 12 positions agree with TRBD2. The trim removed 5 bases at V and 7 bases at J, leaving 6 bases unmatched. CDR3 size: 15 residues. Germline V CDR1 and CDR2: SGHNT, YENEEA. The CDR3 sequence: CASSASGLAGNEQFF. CDR3 DNA sequence: TGTGCCAGCAGCGCCAGCGGACTAGCGGGAAATGAGCAGTTCTTC. Based on the CDR3 plus reference TRBV11-3 and TRBJ2-1, the full variable domain is EAGVVQSPRYKIIEKKQPVAFWCNPISGHNTLYWYLQNLGQGPELLIRYENEEAVDDSQLPKDRFSAERLKGVDSTLKIQPAELGDSAVYLCASSASGLAGNEQFFGPGTRLTVL.

This clone was seen only a few times. The gene calls are TRBV19 and TRBJ1-1; D is possibly TRBD1 (5 bases). The CDR3 is made up of 14 amino acids. V was trimmed by 4 bases and J by 6 bases, leaving 15 bases between them. Per the germline V gene, CDR1 is LNHDA and CDR2 is SQIVND (reference sequence). Written as DNA, the CDR3 is TGTGCCAGTAGTACCCGTACCCAGGGCGCTGAAGCTTTCTTT. Its translation is CASSTRTQGAEAFF.

This chain links TRBV29-1 with TRBJ1-4; D ambiguous. The CDR3 loop spans 11 amino acids. V was clipped by 7 bases and J by 7 bases, with 10 bases between them. CDR1 and CDR2 (germline): SQVTM, ANQGSEA. CDR3 bases: TGCAGCGGACTCGGTGTTGAAAAACTGTTTTTT. Protein product: CSGLGVEKLFF.

This chain joins TRBV18 and TRBJ2-2; 9 bases match TRBD1. The CDR3 contains 15 residues. Looked up from germline, CDR1 is KGHSH and CDR2 is LQKENI. V trimming: 3 bases; J trimming: 6 bases; junction bases outside the gene matches: 5. The CDR3 region is CASSPSDRGPGELFF. CDR3 sequence (DNA): TGTGCCAGCTCACCCTCGGACAGGGGCCCCGGGGAGCTGTTTTTT.

The chain carries TRBV10-1 and TRBJ2-7; perhaps TRBD1 as D (6 bases). CDR1 and CDR2 (germline): WNHNN, SYGVQD (reference sequence). The CDR3 is 15 amino acids. V dropped 4 bases and J dropped 3 bases, with 16 bases sitting between them. CDR3 sequence (DNA): TGCGCCAGCAGTGTTGGGGGCCTCGAGGTCTACGAGCAGTACTTC. This encodes CASSVGGLEVYEQYF.

The rearrangement joins TRBV6-5 to TRBJ1-1; 8 positions match TRBD1. The length of the CDR3 is 14 residues. The V gene end was trimmed by 2 bases and the J gene end by 4 bases; junction bases not matched to a gene: 3. Germline V CDR1 and CDR2: MNHEY, SVGAGI. This CDR3 reads CASSYLTGGTEAFF. As DNA, the CDR3 is TGTGCCAGCAGTTACCTTACAGGGGGCACTGAAGCTTTCTTT.

The rearrangement uses TRBV5-1 and TRBJ2-5; no reliable D call. This CDR3 comprises 14 residues. Germline assignment: CDR1 SGHRS and CDR2 YFSETQ. Trimming took off 0 bases at V and 2 bases at J, with 8 bases between the two ends. The CDR3 bases are TGCGCCAGCAGCTTGGGGGCAAAACAAGAGACCCAGTACTTC. This sequence encodes CASSLGAKQETQYF.

This clone was counted ten times or more. The chain employs TRBV10-3 and TRBJ1-5; 8 bases map to TRBD1. The CDR3 is made up of 14 amino acids. V trimming: 4 bases; J trimming: 7 bases; junction bases outside the gene matches: 6. The V gene's germline CDR1 is ENHRY and CDR2 SYGVKD. The CDR3 DNA reads TGTGCCATCAGTGGACAGGGGTCACGCCAGCCCCAGCATTTT. The encoded protein is CAISGQGSRQPQHF.

This chain links TRBV28 with TRBJ1-2; no clear D gene. CDR3 size: 13 residues. V lost 4 bases, J lost 3 bases, and 9 bases lay in between. The V gene's germline CDR1 is MDHEN and CDR2 SYDVKM. CDR3 region: CASSSGGYYGYTF. The CDR3 DNA sequence: TGTGCCAGCAGTTCGGGTGGATACTATGGCTACACCTTC.